What follows is one TCR beta chain and its context. Clinical histories supplied by participants themselves formed the basis of cohort assignment. Cohort 3 donors were reported recovered after two negative PCRs, clearance, or symptom resolution. The sample belongs to a study of blood T cell repertoires in COVID-19. Study-wide context: T cells, B-cell-depleted T cells, or PBMCs supplied cDNA or gDNA.

As handled by the study authors: Amplification of reference gene primers provided the estimated nucleated cell counts. TCRdb's table, derived via immunoSEQ multiplex PCR, lists solely in-frame clones and lacks some. V, J and clone size reflect that table, while D and trimming were determined from the DNA. This sample has 220,000 or so clones; roughly 84% occur once, and the top ten carry 6.8%. This CDR3 contains 14 residues. The V and J ends lost 0 bases and 4 bases respectively, with 9 bases between them. Germline CDR1 reads SGDLS; CDR2 reads YYNGEE. The chain has TRBV9 and TRBJ2-3; a possible D gene is TRBD2 (5 bases). This TCR was recovered from a woman aged 40 to 55 who had recovered from COVID-19. Sample: PBMCs or T cells enriched from blood (not recorded which). CDR3 protein: CASSVEGEPDTQYF. The CDR3 DNA reads TGTGCCAGCAGCGTAGAGGGAGAACCAGATACGCAGTATTTT.